The rows below give T cell receptor beta chains drawn from one sample of a study of blood T cell repertoires in COVID-19. TCRdb keeps only in-frame clones here, not all; method: immunoSEQ multiplex PCR. Among just over 7,500 clones listed, 73% were seen once. The sequenced sample consisted of peripheral blood. The source of these receptors is a human donor in a cohort sampled during active COVID-19. Both conserved end residues are part of each CDR3. Fields, in order: J gene, D gene, V gene, clone size, CDR3 protein, CDR3 DNA. A D gene is named only where the DNA matches it firmly. Some rows have no size entry. The others give once, few or many, or a class for an expanded clone.

J: TRBJ2-5; D: TRBD2; V: TRBV6-6; size: .; CDR3: CASSWREIWETQYF; DNA: TGTGCCAGCAGTTGGCGGGAGATTTGGGAGACCCAGTACTTC
J: TRBJ2-1; D: TRBD2; V: TRBV27; size: few; CDR3: CASSPLAGTTYNEQFF; DNA: TGTGCCAGCAGCCCCCTAGCGGGAACAACCTACAATGAGCAGTTCTTC
J: TRBJ2-7; D: .; V: TRBV28; size: medium-sized; CDR3: CASSSPTAEHSYEQYF; DNA: TGTGCCAGCAGTTCCCCCACGGCGGAACACTCCTACGAGCAGTACTTC
J: TRBJ2-7; D: .; V: TRBV6-2/TRBV6-3; size: once; CDR3: CASSYSSDSYEQYF; DNA: TGTGCCAGCAGTTACTCTTCGGACAGCTACGAGCAGTACTTC
J: TRBJ2-3; D: TRBD1; V: TRBV28; size: .; CDR3: CASSLTETGAVSYGGRDTQYF; DNA: TGTGCCAGCAGTTTAACGGAGACAGGGGCGGTAAGCTACGGAGGGAGAGATACGCAGTATTTT
J: TRBJ2-7; D: TRBD1; V: TRBV7-8; size: .; CDR3: CASSPRTGWEQYF; DNA: TGTGCCAGCAGCCCACGGACAGGGTGGGAGCAGTACTTC
J: TRBJ2-5; D: TRBD2; V: TRBV11-2; size: .; CDR3: CASTSGLAEQETQYF; DNA: TGTGCCAGCACCTCGGGACTAGCGGAACAAGAGACCCAGTACTTC
J: TRBJ1-2; D: .; V: TRBV28; size: few; CDR3: CASSLTRVGNGYTF; DNA: TGTGCCAGCAGTCTGACCAGGGTGGGCAATGGCTACACCTTC
J: TRBJ2-7; D: TRBD2; V: TRBV16; size: .; CDR3: CASSPRTSGRKQYF; DNA: TGTGCCAGCAGTCCTAGGACTAGCGGGAGGAAACAGTACTTC
J: TRBJ2-1; D: .; V: TRBV28; size: .; CDR3: CASSQDYMTYNEQFF; DNA: TGTGCCAGCAGTCAAGACTACATGACATACAATGAGCAGTTCTTC
J: TRBJ2-6; D: .; V: TRBV18; size: .; CDR3: CASSPRTGLGSGANVLTF; DNA: TGTGCCAGCTCACCGCGAACAGGGTTAGGCTCTGGGGCCAACGTCCTGACTTTC
J: TRBJ2-4; D: TRBD2; V: TRBV5-5; size: .; CDR3: CASSRVTSGRDIQYF; DNA: TGTGCCAGCAGCAGGGTGACTAGCGGGAGGGACATTCAGTACTTC
J: TRBJ2-2; D: .; V: TRBV11-2; size: medium-sized; CDR3: CASNTLGELFF; DNA: TGTGCCAGCAACACCCTCGGGGAGCTGTTTTTT
J: TRBJ2-6; D: .; V: TRBV7-5; size: .; CDR3: CARSISGLAGVNSGANVLTF; DNA: TGTGCCAGAAGCATTTCGGGACTAGCGGGAGTTAACAGTGGGGCCAACGTCCTGACTTTC
J: TRBJ2-4; D: TRBD1; V: TRBV28; size: .; CDR3: CASTPGQGIAKNIQYF; DNA: TGTGCCAGCACCCCCGGACAGGGTATTGCCAAAAACATTCAGTACTTC
J: TRBJ1-4; D: .; V: TRBV19; size: .; CDR3: CASSYTGTTNEKLFF; DNA: TGTGCCAGTAGTTATACAGGAACAACTAATGAAAAACTGTTTTTT
J: TRBJ2-2; D: .; V: TRBV9; size: .; CDR3: CASSARDSNTGELFF; DNA: TGTGCCAGCAGCGCCCGGGACTCGAACACCGGGGAGCTGTTTTTT
J: TRBJ1-1; D: .; V: TRBV6-6; size: .; CDR3: CASTPIEDTEAFF; DNA: TGTGCCAGCACCCCTATTGAGGACACTGAAGCTTTCTTT
J: TRBJ2-3; D: TRBD2; V: TRBV28; size: .; CDR3: CASSRGLAGGRGTDTQYF; DNA: TGTGCCAGCAGCCGGGGACTAGCGGGAGGGCGGGGGACAGATACGCAGTATTTT
J: TRBJ1-1; D: .; V: TRBV7-2; size: .; CDR3: CASSFGQTNTEAFF; DNA: TGTGCCAGCAGCTTCGGACAGACGAACACTGAAGCTTTCTTT
J: TRBJ2-1; D: .; V: TRBV28; size: .; CDR3: CASSPPYNEQFF; DNA: TGTGCCAGCAGTCCCCCTTACAATGAGCAGTTCTTC
J: TRBJ2-7; D: .; V: TRBV20-1; size: .; CDR3: CSARAGYEQYF; DNA: TGCAGTGCTAGAGCCGGCTACGAGCAGTACTTC
J: TRBJ1-1; D: TRBD1; V: TRBV5-1; size: .; CDR3: CASSYGDSNTEAFF; DNA: TGCGCCAGCAGCTACGGGGACAGTAACACTGAAGCTTTCTTT
J: TRBJ1-4; D: .; V: TRBV28; size: .; CDR3: CASSFAGEGEKLFF; DNA: TGTGCCAGCAGTTTCGCAGGGGAAGGTGAAAAACTGTTTTTT
J: TRBJ2-3; D: .; V: TRBV9; size: .; CDR3: CASSGGDGLTDTQYF; DNA: TGTGCCAGCAGCGGGGGGGACGGTTTAACAGATACGCAGTATTTT
J: TRBJ1-1; D: .; V: TRBV6-5; size: .; CDR3: CASSFGPRAEAFF; DNA: TGTGCCAGCAGTTTCGGCCCCCGGGCTGAAGCTTTCTTT
J: TRBJ2-7; D: .; V: TRBV27; size: once; CDR3: CASSFFGLAHEQYF; DNA: TGTGCCAGCAGTTTCTTCGGTTTAGCCCACGAGCAGTACTTC
J: TRBJ2-7; D: .; V: TRBV27; size: .; CDR3: CASTPPSGEQYF; DNA: TGTGCCAGCACACCACCCAGCGGCGAGCAGTACTTC
J: TRBJ2-3; D: TRBD2; V: TRBV6-1; size: .; CDR3: CASSEVAGGGDTQYF; DNA: TGTGCCAGCAGTGAAGTAGCGGGAGGGGGAGATACGCAGTATTTT
J: TRBJ1-1; D: TRBD1; V: TRBV19; size: .; CDR3: CASNNRGRAEAFF; DNA: TGTGCCAGTAACAACAGGGGGAGGGCTGAAGCTTTCTTT
J: TRBJ2-1; D: TRBD1; V: TRBV7-8; size: .; CDR3: CASRSGTGAGEQFF; DNA: TGTGCCAGCAGGTCCGGGACAGGGGCGGGGGAGCAGTTCTTC
J: TRBJ2-3; D: .; V: TRBV3-1/TRBV3-2; size: .; CDR3: CASSQETGTDTQYF; DNA: TGTGCCAGCAGCCAAGAAACAGGCACAGATACGCAGTATTTT
J: TRBJ2-1; D: .; V: TRBV7-9; size: .; CDR3: CASSLGASGNNEQFF; DNA: TGTGCCAGCAGCTTGGGGGCTAGCGGCAACAATGAGCAGTTCTTC
J: TRBJ2-7; D: .; V: TRBV3-1/TRBV3-2; size: .; CDR3: CASSQVYYEQYF; DNA: TGTGCCAGCAGCCAAGTTTACTACGAGCAGTACTTC
J: TRBJ2-1; D: TRBD2; V: TRBV25-1; size: .; CDR3: CASNKREGWNEQFF; DNA: TGTGCCAGCAACAAGCGGGAGGGTTGGAATGAGCAGTTCTTC
J: TRBJ1-5; D: .; V: TRBV10-3; size: once; CDR3: CAISDPQGNSQPQHF; DNA: TGTGCCATCAGTGACCCTCAGGGGAACAGCCAGCCCCAGCATTTT
J: TRBJ2-1; D: TRBD1; V: TRBV7-8; size: .; CDR3: CASSPRTGGFYEQFF; DNA: TGTGCCAGCAGCCCCAGGACAGGGGGCTTCTATGAGCAGTTCTTC
J: TRBJ2-7; D: .; V: TRBV2; size: .; CDR3: CASSVPYYEQYF; DNA: TGTGCCAGCAGTGTTCCCTACTACGAGCAGTACTTC
J: TRBJ2-2; D: TRBD2; V: TRBV7-6; size: .; CDR3: CASSQSSGRDTGELFF; DNA: TGTGCCAGCAGCCAGTCTAGCGGGAGGGACACCGGGGAGCTGTTTTTT
J: TRBJ2-7; D: .; V: TRBV19; size: .; CDR3: CASSDIRDSPYYEQYF; DNA: TGTGCCAGTAGTGACATCCGGGACTCACCATACTACGAGCAGTACTTC
J: TRBJ1-2; D: .; V: TRBV6-2/TRBV6-3; size: .; CDR3: CASSYGPVNYGYTF; DNA: TGTGCCAGCAGTTACGGGCCAGTCAACTATGGCTACACCTTC
J: TRBJ2-1; D: .; V: TRBV9; size: .; CDR3: CASSRFITGTADEQFF; DNA: TGTGCCAGCAGCCGATTTATAACAGGGACGGCCGATGAGCAGTTCTTC
J: TRBJ2-7; D: .; V: TRBV3-1/TRBV3-2; size: .; CDR3: CASSQGLSSYEQYF; DNA: TGTGCCAGCAGCCAAGGGCTCAGCTCCTACGAGCAGTACTTC
J: TRBJ1-1; D: .; V: TRBV5-8; size: medium-sized; CDR3: CASSLPPGFENTEAFF; DNA: TGTGCCAGCAGCCTCCCTCCGGGGTTTGAGAACACTGAAGCTTTCTTT
J: TRBJ1-6; D: TRBD1; V: TRBV27; size: once; CDR3: CASSFGQGRNSPLHF; DNA: TGTGCCAGCAGTTTCGGACAGGGGCGGAATTCACCCCTCCACTTT
J: TRBJ2-7; D: .; V: TRBV14; size: .; CDR3: CASSQVTGQRQYF; DNA: TGTGCCAGCAGCCAAGTCACGGGACAACGACAGTACTTC
J: TRBJ2-1; D: TRBD1; V: TRBV11-3; size: .; CDR3: CASSLRQGEYNEQFF; DNA: TGTGCCAGCAGCCTCCGACAGGGCGAGTACAATGAGCAGTTCTTC
J: TRBJ2-2; D: TRBD2; V: TRBV28; size: .; CDR3: CATRKGLAANTGELFF; DNA: TGTGCCACCCGGAAGGGACTAGCGGCTAACACCGGGGAGCTGTTTTTT
J: TRBJ2-7; D: TRBD1; V: TRBV9; size: .; CDR3: CASSPRQGIGEQYF; DNA: TGTGCCAGCAGCCCACGACAGGGAATAGGCGAGCAGTACTTC
J: TRBJ2-7; D: .; V: TRBV6-2/TRBV6-3; size: few; CDR3: CASSIAAYEQYF; DNA: TGTGCCAGCAGTATAGCCGCCTACGAGCAGTACTTC
J: TRBJ2-7; D: .; V: TRBV18; size: .; CDR3: CASSRESGGISYEQYF; DNA: TGTGCCAGCTCACGGGAATCTGGCGGGATCTCCTACGAGCAGTACTTC
J: TRBJ2-1; D: TRBD2; V: TRBV28; size: .; CDR3: CASSPSGRVNEQFF; DNA: TGTGCCAGCAGCCCAAGCGGGAGGGTCAATGAGCAGTTCTTC
J: TRBJ2-3; D: TRBD2; V: TRBV6-4; size: .; CDR3: CASSARAGEATDTQYF; DNA: TGTGCCAGCAGTGCTCGGGCGGGAGAAGCAACAGATACGCAGTATTTT
J: TRBJ2-7; D: TRBD1; V: TRBV5-1; size: few; CDR3: CASSLSSVDRAKYF; DNA: TGCGCCAGCAGCTTGTCTTCTGTGGACAGGGCGAAGTACTTC
J: TRBJ2-3; D: .; V: TRBV28; size: .; CDR3: CASSILAPDTQYF; DNA: TGTGCCAGCAGTATACTAGCCCCAGATACGCAGTATTTT